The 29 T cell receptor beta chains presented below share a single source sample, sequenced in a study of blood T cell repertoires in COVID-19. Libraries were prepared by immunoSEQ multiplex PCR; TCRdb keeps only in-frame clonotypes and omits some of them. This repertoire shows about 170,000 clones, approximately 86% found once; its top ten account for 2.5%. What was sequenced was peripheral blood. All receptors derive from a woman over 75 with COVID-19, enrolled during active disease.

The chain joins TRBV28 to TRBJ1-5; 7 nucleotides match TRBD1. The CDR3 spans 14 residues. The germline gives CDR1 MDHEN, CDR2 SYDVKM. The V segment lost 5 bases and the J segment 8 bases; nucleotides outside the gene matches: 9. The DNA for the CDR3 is TGTGCCAGCAGTCTTACAGGGGCGAGGGAGCCCCAGCATTTT. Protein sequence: CASSLTGAREPQHF. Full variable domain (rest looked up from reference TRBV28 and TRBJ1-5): DVKVTQSSRYLVKRTGEKVFLECVQDMDHENMFWYRQDPGLGLRLIYFSYDVKMKEKGDIPEGYSVSREKKERFSLILESASTNQTSMYLCASSLTGAREPQHFGDGTRLSIL.

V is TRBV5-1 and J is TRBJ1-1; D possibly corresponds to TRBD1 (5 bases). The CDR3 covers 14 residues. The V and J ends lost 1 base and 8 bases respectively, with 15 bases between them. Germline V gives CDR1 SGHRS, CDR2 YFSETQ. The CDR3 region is CASSLLQESLEAFF. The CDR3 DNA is TGCGCCAGCAGCTTGTTACAGGAGTCGCTGGAAGCTTTCTTT. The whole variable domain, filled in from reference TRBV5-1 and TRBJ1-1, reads KAGVTQTPRYLIKTRGQQVTLSCSPISGHRSVSWYQQTPGQGLQFLFEYFSETQRNKGNFPGRFSGRQFSNSRSEMNVSTLELGDSALYLCASSLLQESLEAFFGQGTRLTVV.

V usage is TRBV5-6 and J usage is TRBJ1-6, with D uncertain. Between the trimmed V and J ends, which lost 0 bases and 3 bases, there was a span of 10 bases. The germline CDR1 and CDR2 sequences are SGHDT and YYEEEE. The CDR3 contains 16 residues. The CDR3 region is CASSLGGPSYNSPLHF. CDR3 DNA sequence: TGTGCCAGCAGCTTGGGAGGGCCCAGCTATAATTCACCCCTCCACTTT.

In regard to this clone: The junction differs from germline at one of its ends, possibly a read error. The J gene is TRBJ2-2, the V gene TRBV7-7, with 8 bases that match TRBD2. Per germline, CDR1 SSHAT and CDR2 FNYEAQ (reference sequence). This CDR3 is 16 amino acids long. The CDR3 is CASSLEIAGRTGELFF. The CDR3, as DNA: TGTGCTAGCAGCTTAGAAATAGCGGGACGCACCGGGGAGCTGTTTTTT.

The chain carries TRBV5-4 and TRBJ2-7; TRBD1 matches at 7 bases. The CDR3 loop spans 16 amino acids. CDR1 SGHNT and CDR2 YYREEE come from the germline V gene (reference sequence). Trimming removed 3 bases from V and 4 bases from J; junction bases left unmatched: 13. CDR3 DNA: TGTGCCAGCAGCTCAATTTCACAGGGGAAGGGATACGAGCAGTACTTC. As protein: CASSSISQGKGYEQYF.

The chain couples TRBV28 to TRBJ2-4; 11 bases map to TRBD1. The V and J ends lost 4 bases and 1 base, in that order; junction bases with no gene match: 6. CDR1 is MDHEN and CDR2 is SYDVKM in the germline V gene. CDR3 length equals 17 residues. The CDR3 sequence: CASSYRTGGSAKNIQYF. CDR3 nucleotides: TGTGCCAGCAGTTACCGGACAGGGGGCTCGGCCAAAAACATTCAGTACTTC.

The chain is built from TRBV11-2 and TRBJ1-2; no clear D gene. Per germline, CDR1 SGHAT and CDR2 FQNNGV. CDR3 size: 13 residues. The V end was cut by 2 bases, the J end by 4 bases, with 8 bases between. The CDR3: CASSLRGIYGYTF. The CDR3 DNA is TGTGCCAGCAGCTTACGCGGGATCTATGGCTACACCTTC.

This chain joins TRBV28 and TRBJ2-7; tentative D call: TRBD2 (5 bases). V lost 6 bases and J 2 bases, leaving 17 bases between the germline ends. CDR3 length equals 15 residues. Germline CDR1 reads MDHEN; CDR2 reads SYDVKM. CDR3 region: CASSREGRYTYEQYF. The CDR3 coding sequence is TGTGCCAGCAGCCGAGAGGGCCGCTATACCTACGAGCAGTACTTC.

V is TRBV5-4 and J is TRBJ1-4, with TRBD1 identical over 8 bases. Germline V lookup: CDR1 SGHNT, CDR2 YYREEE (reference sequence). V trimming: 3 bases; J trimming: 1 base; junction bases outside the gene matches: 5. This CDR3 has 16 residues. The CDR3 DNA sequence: TGTGCCAGCAGCTCCGGACAGGGTCGAACTAATGAAAAACTGTTTTTT. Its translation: CASSSGQGRTNEKLFF.

This CDR3 reads CASSRDNQPQHF. CDR3 sequence (DNA): TGTGCCAGCAGCCGGGACAATCAGCCCCAGCATTTT. V gene TRBV6-5 combines with J gene TRBJ1-5; D uncertain. Germline CDR1 MNHEY, CDR2 SVGAGI. CDR3 length: 12 amino acids. The V gene lost 6 bases and the J gene lost 3 bases, with 6 bases spanning the gap.

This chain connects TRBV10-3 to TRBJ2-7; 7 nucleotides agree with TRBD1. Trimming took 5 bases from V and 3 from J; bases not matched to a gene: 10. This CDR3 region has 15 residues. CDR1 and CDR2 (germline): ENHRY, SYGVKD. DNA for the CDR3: TGTGCCATCAGTTCGGGACAGCAGTTGGTCTACGAGCAGTACTTC. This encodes CAISSGQQLVYEQYF.

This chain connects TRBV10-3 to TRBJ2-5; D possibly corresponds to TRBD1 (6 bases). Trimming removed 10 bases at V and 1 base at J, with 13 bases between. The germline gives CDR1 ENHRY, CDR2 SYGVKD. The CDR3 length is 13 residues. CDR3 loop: CATAGQFQETQYF. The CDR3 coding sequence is TGTGCCACCGCCGGACAGTTCCAAGAGACCCAGTACTTC.

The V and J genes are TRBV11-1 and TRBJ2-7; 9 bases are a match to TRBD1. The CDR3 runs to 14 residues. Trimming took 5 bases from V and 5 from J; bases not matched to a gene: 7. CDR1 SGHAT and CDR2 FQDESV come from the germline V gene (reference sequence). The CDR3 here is CASSVGTGSDEQYF. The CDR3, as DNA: TGTGCCAGCAGCGTGGGGACAGGGTCAGACGAGCAGTACTTC. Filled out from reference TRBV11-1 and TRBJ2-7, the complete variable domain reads EAEVAQSPRYKITEKSQAVAFWCDPISGHATLYWYRQILGQGPELLVQFQDESVVDDSQLPKDRFSAERLKGVDSTLKIQPAELGDSAMYLCASSVGTGSDEQYFGPGTRLTVT.

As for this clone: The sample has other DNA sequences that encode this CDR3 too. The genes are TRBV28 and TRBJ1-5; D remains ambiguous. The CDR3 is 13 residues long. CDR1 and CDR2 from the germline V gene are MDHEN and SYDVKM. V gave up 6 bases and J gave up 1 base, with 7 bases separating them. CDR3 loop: CASRGGSNQPQHF. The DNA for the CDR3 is TGTGCCAGCAGGGGAGGCAGCAATCAGCCCCAGCATTTT.

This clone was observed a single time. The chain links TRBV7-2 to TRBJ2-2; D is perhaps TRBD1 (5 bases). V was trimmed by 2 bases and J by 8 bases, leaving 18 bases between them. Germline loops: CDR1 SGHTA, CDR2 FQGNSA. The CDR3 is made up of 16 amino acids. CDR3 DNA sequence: TGTGCCAGCAGCTTAAAGTTCGTGGGGCCCACTGGGGAGCTGTTTTTT. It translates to CASSLKFVGPTGELFF.

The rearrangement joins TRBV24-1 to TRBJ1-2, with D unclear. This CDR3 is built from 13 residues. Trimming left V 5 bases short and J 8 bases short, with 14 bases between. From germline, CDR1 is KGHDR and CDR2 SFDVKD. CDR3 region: CATSGQAGRGYTF. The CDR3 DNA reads TGTGCCACCAGTGGGCAGGCCGGGAGGGGCTACACCTTC.

The CDR3 DNA is TGTGCCAGCAGCGCCATCACTCTAACTAGCGGGAGGGCTGACACCGGGGAGCTGTTTTTT. Its protein product is CASSAITLTSGRADTGELFF. The chain joins TRBV9 to TRBJ2-2; TRBD2 aligns across 13 bases. Germline CDR1 reads SGDLS; CDR2 reads YYNGEE. The length of the CDR3 is 20 residues. V lost 3 bases, J lost 3 bases, and 14 bases stayed unmatched.

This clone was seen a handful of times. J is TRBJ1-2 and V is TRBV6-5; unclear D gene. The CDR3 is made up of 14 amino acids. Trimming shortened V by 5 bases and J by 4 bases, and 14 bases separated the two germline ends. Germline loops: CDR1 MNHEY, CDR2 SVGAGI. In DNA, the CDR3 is TGTGCCAGCAGTCCAACGATGGCTGGCTATGGCTACACCTTC. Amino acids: CASSPTMAGYGYTF.

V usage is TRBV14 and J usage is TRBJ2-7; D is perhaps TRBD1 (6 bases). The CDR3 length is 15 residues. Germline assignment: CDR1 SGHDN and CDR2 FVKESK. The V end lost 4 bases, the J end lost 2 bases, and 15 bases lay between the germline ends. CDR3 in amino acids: CASSRTGFLTYEQYF. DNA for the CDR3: TGTGCCAGCAGCCGAACAGGGTTCCTTACCTACGAGCAGTACTTC.

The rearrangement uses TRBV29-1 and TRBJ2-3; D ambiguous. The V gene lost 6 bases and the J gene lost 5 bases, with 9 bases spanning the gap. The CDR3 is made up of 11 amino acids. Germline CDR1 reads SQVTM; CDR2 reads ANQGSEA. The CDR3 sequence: CSVSPLDTQYF. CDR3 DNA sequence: TGCAGCGTGTCCCCCTTAGATACGCAGTATTTT.

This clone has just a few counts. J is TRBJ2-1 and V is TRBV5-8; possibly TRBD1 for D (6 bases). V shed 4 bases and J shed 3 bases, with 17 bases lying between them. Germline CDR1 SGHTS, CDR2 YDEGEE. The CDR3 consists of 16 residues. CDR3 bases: TGTGCCAGCAGCAGCGGACAGCCAACTAACTACAATGAGCAGTTCTTC. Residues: CASSSGQPTNYNEQFF.

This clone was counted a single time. The CDR3 DNA reads TGTGCCAGCACTTCCTCCACAGATACGCAGTATTTT. Translation: CASTSSTDTQYF. The chain uses TRBV11-2 and TRBJ2-3; D is unresolved. V lost 7 bases to trimming and J lost 2 bases, with 7 bases between them. Germline-derived CDR1 and CDR2 are SGHAT and FQNNGV. CDR3 length: 12 residues.

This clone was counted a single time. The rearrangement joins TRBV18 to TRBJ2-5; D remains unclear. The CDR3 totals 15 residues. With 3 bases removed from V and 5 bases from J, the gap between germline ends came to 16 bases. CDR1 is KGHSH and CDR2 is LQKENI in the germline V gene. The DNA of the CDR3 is TGTGCCAGCTCACCGTTAGTGGGCCGAACGGAGACCCAGTACTTC. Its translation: CASSPLVGRTETQYF.

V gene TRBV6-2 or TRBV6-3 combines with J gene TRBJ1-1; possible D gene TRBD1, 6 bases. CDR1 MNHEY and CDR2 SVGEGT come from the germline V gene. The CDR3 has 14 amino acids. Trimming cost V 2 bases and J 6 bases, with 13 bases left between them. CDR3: CASSYADSSPEAFF. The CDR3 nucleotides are TGTGCCAGCAGTTACGCGGACAGTTCCCCTGAAGCTTTCTTT.

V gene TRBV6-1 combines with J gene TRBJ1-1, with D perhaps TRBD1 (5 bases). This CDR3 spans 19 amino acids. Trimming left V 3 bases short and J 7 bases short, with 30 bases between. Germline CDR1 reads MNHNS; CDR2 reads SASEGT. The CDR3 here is CASSDPPRGTSSTLNEAFF. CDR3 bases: TGTGCCAGCAGTGATCCCCCTCGGGGGACTTCCTCTACCTTGAATGAAGCTTTCTTT.

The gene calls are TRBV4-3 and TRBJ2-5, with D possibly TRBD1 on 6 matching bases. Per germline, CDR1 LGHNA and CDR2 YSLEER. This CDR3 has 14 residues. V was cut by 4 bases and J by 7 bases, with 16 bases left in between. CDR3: CASSPGTTGRTQYF. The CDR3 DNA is TGCGCCAGCAGCCCCGGGACAACTGGCAGGACCCAGTACTTC.

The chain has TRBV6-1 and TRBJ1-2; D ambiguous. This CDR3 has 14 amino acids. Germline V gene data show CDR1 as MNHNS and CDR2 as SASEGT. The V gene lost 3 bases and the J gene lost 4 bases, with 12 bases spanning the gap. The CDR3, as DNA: TGTGCCAGCAGTGATTCTACAGTTGCCTATGGCTACACCTTC. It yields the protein CASSDSTVAYGYTF.

The CDR3 sequence is CASSTGTGAGELFF. CDR3 DNA sequence: TGTGCCAGCAGCACCGGGACAGGGGCCGGGGAGCTGTTTTTT. The chain links TRBV11-3 to TRBJ2-2, with 10 bases lining up with TRBD1. Losses at the gene ends were 5 bases for V and 6 bases for J; bases not matched to a gene: 3. The CDR3 length is 14 residues. CDR1 is SGHNT, CDR2 YENEEA, per germline.

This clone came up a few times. CDR3 amino acids: CASSPIGAKSYTF. CDR3 DNA: TGTGCCAGCAGCCCAATAGGGGCCAAAAGCTACACCTTC. The chain has TRBV7-2 and TRBJ1-2; possible D gene TRBD1, 5 bases. The ends were cut back, 5 bases at V and 9 bases at J, with 16 bases in the middle. CDR3 length: 13 amino acids. CDR1 and CDR2 (germline): SGHTA, FQGNSA.